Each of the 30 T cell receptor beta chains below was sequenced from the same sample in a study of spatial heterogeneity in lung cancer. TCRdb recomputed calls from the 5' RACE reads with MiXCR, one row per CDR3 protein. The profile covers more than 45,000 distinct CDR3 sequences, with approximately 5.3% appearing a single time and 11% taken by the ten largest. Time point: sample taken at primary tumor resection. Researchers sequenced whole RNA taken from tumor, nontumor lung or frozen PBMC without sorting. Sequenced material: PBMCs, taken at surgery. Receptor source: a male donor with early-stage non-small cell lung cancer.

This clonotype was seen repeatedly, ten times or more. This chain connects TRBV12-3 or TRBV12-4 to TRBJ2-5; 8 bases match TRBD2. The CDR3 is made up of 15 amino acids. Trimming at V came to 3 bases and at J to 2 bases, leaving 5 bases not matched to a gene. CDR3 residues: CASSFSRLAQETQYF. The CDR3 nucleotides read TGTGCCAGCAGTTTTTCCCGACTAGCGCAAGAGACCCAGTACTTC.

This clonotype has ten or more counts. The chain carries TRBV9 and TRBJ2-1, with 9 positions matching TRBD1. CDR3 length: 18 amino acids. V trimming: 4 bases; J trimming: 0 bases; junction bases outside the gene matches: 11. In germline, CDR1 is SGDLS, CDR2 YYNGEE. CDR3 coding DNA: TGTGCCAGCAGCAAGGGACAGGGCGCCGGGAGCTCCTACAATGAGCAGTTCTTC. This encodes CASSKGQGAGSSYNEQFF.

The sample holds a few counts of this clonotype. The CDR3 DNA reads as TGTGCCAGTCGCCCCCAACAGGGAGTCCATGGCTACACCTTC. This codes for CASRPQQGVHGYTF. The chain links TRBV19 to TRBJ1-2; possibly TRBD1 for D (6 bases). The CDR3 runs 14 residues. Germline V gives CDR1 LNHDA, CDR2 SQIVND (reference sequence). V shed 8 bases and J shed 6 bases, with 19 bases lying between them.

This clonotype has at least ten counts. In nucleotides, the CDR3 is TGCAGTGCTAGACCACCAGGGTCGGATGAAAAACTGTTTTTT. Translation gives CSARPPGSDEKLFF. The chain has TRBV20-1 and TRBJ1-4, with D tentatively TRBD1 (5 bases). This CDR3 contains 14 residues. Trimming pared 2 bases from V and 6 bases from J, leaving 13 bases between. Germline values: CDR1 DFQATT, CDR2 SNEGSKA (reference sequence).

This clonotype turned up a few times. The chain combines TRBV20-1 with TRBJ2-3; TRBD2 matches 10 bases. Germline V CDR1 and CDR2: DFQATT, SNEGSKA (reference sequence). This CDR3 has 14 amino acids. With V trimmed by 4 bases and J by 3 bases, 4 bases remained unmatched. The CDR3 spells CSATIAGGTDTQYF. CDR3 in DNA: TGCAGTGCTACGATAGCGGGAGGAACAGATACGCAGTATTTT.

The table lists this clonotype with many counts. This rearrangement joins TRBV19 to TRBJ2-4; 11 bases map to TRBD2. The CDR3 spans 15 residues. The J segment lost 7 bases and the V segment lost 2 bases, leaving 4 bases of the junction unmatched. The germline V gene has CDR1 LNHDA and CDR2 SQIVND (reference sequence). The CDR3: CASSITPSGRNIQYF. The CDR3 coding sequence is TGTGCCAGTAGTATAACCCCTAGCGGGAGGAACATTCAGTACTTC.

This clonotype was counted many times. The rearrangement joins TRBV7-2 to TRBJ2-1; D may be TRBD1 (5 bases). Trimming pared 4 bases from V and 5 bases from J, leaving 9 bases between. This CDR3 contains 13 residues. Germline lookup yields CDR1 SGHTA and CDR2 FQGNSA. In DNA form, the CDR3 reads TGTGCCAGCAGCTCGCGACAGCACAATGAGCAGTTCTTC. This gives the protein CASSSRQHNEQFF.

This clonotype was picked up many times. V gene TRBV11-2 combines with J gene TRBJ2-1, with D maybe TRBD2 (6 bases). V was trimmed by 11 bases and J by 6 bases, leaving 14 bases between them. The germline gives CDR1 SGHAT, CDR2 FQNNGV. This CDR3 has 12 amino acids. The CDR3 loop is CAGGRTLNEQFF. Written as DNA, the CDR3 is TGTGCCGGAGGGAGGACACTCAATGAGCAGTTCTTC.

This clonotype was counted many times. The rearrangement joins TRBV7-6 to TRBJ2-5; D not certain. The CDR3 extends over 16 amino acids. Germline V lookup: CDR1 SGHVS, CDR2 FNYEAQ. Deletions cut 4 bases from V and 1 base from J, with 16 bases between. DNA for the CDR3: TGTGCCAGCAGCTCCCACACGATTCCACCCCAAGAGACCCAGTACTTC. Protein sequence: CASSSHTIPPQETQYF.

CDR3 sequence (DNA): TGTGCCAGCAGCTCGGTGGCAGGGGCTGGGGCCAACGTCCTGACTTTC. Translated, it gives CASSSVAGAGANVLTF. V gene TRBV5-8 combines with J gene TRBJ2-6; D is perhaps TRBD1 (6 bases). V was trimmed by 3 bases and J by 2 bases, leaving 12 bases between them. The CDR3 sequence is 16 residues long. Germline CDR1 reads SGHTS; CDR2 reads YDEGEE.

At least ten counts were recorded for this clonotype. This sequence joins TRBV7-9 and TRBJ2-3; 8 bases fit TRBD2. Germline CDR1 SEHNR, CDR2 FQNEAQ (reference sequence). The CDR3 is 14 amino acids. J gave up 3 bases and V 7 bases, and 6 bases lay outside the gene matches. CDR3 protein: CASTAGEQTDTQYF. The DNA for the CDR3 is TGTGCCAGCACAGCGGGAGAGCAAACAGATACGCAGTATTTT.

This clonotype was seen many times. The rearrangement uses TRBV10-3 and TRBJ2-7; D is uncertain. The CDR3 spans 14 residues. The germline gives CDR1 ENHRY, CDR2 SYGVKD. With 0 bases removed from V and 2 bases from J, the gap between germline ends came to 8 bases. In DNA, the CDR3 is TGTGCCATCAGTGAGTCGGGCGTTACCTACGAGCAGTACTTC. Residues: CAISESGVTYEQYF.

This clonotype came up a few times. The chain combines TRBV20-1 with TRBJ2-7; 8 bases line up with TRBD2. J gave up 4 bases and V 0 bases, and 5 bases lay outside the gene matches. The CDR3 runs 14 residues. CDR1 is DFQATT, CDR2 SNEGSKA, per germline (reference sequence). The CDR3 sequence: CSARDRRGGYEQYF. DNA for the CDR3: TGCAGTGCTAGAGACCGTCGGGGGGGATACGAGCAGTACTTC.

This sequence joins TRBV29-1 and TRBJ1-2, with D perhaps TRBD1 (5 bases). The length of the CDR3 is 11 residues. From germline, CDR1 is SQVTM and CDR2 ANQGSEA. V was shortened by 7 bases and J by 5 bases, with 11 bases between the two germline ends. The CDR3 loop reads CSGREGYGYTF. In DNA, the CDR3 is TGCAGCGGACGGGAGGGGTATGGCTACACCTTC. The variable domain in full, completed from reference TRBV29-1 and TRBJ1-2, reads SAVISQKPSRDICQRGTSLTIQCQVDSQVTMMFWYRQQPGQSLTLIATANQGSEATYESGFVIDKFPISRPNLTFSTLTVSNMSPEDSSIYLCSGREGYGYTFGSGTRLTVV.

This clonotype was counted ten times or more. Written as DNA, the CDR3 is TGTGCCAGCAGTTTACTTCGAAGGACCCAGTACTTC. This translates into CASSLLRRTQYF. The rearrangement joins TRBV28 to TRBJ2-5, with unresolved D. The CDR3 totals 12 residues. Trimming shortened V by 2 bases and J by 7 bases, and 8 bases separated the two germline ends. CDR1 MDHEN and CDR2 SYDVKM come from the germline V gene.

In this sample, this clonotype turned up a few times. CDR3 bases: TGTGCCAGCAGGGGACAGGACAGGGGGCTCACCGGGGAGCTGTTTTTT. Translating it yields CASRGQDRGLTGELFF. This sequence joins TRBV28 and TRBJ2-2; TRBD1 matches 11 bases. The CDR3 runs to 16 residues. The V and J ends lost 6 bases and 4 bases, in that order; junction bases with no gene match: 7. Germline V lookup: CDR1 MDHEN, CDR2 SYDVKM. The variable domain in full, with the rest retrieved from reference TRBV28 and TRBJ2-2, is DVKVTQSSRYLVKRTGEKVFLECVQDMDHENMFWYRQDPGLGLRLIYFSYDVKMKEKGDIPEGYSVSREKKERFSLILESASTNQTSMYLCASRGQDRGLTGELFFGEGSRLTVL.

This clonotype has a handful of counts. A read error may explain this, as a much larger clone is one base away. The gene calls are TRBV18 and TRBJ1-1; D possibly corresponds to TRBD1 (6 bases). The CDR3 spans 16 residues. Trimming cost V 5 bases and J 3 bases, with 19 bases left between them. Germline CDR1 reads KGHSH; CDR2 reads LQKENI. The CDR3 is CASSSKPQGYDTEAFF. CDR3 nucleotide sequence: TGTGCCAGCTCATCCAAGCCACAGGGATATGACACTGAAGCTTTCTTT.

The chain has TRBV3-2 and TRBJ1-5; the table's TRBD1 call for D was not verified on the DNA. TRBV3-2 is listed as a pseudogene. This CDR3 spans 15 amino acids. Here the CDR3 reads CASHRATGRGQPQHF. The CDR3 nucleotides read TGTGCCAGTCATAGGGCGACAGGCCGAGGACAGCCCCAGCATTTT.

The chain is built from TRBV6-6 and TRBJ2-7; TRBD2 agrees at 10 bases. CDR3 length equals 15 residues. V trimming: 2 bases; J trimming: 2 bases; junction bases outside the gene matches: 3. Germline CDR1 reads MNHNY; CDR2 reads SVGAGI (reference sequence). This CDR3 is CASSYGGTSAYEQYF. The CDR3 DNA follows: TGTGCCAGCAGTTACGGGGGGACTAGCGCCTACGAGCAGTACTTC.

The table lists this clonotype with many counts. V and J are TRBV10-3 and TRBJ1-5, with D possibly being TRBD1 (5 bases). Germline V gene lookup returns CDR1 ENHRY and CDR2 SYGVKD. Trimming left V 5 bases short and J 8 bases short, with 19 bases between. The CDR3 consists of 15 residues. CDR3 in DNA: TGTGCCATCAGTCTTCGGGACTCCCCTGAGGAGCCCCAGCATTTT. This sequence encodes CAISLRDSPEEPQHF.

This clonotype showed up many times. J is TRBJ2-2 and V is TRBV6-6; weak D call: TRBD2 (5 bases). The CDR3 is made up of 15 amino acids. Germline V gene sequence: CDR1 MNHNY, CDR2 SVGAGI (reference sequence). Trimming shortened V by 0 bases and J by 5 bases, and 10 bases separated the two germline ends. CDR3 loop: CASSYSGRRTGELFF. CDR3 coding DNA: TGTGCCAGCAGTTACTCAGGGAGAAGGACCGGGGAGCTGTTTTTT.

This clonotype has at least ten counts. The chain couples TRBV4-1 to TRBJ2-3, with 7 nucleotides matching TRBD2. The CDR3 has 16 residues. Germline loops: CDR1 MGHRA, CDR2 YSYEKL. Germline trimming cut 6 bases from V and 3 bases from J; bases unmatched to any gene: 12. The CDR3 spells CASSPLGGVGTDTQYF. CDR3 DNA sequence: TGCGCCAGCAGTCCCCTGGGGGGGGTAGGAACAGATACGCAGTATTTT.

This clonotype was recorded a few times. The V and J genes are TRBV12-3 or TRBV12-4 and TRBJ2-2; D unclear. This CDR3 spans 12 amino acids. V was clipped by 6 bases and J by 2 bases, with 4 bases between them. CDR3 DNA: TGTGCCAGCAGACTTAACACCGGGGAGCTGTTTTTT. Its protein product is CASRLNTGELFF.

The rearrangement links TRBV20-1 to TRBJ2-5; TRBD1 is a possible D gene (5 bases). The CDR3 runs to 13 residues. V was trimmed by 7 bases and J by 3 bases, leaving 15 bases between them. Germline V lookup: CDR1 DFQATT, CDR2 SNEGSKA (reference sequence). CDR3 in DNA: TGCAGTGTTCTGGGGCAGGCGGAAGAGACCCAGTACTTC. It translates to CSVLGQAEETQYF.

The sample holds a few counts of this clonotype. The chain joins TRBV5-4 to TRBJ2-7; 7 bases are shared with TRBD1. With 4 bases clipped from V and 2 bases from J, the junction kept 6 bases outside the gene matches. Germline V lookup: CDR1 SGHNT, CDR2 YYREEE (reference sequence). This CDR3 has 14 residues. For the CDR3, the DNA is TGTGCCAGCAGCCCGTGGGACAGCACCTACGAGCAGTACTTC. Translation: CASSPWDSTYEQYF. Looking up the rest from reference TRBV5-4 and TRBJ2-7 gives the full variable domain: ETGVTQSPTHLIKTRGQQVTLRCSSQSGHNTVSWYQQALGQGPQFIFQYYREEENGRGNFPPRFSGLQFPNYSSELNVNALELDDSALYLCASSPWDSTYEQYFGPGTRLTVT.

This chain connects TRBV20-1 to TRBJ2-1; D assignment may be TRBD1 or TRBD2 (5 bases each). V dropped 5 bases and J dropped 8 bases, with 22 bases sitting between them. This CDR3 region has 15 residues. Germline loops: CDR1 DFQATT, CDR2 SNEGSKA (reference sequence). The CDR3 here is CSAPNGAAESDEQFF. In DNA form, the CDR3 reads TGCAGTGCTCCAAACGGGGCGGCGGAAAGTGATGAGCAGTTCTTC.

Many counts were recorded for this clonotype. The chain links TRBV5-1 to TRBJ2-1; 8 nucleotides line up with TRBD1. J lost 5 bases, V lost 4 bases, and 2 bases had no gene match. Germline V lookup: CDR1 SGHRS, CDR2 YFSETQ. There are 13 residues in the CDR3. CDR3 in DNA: TGCGCCAGCAGCACGACAGGGGACAATGAGCAGTTCTTC. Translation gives CASSTTGDNEQFF.

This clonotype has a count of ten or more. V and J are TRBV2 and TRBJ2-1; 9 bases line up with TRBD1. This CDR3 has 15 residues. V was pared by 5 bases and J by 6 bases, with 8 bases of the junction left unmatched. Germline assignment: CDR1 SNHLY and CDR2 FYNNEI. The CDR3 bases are TGTGCCAGCAGTCTAACACAGGGGGCCTTCAATGAGCAGTTCTTC. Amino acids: CASSLTQGAFNEQFF.

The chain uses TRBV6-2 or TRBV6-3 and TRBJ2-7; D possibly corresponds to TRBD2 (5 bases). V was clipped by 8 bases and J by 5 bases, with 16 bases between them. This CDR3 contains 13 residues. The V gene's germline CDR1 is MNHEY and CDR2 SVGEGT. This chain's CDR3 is CASRLEGFNEQYF. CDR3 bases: TGTGCCAGCCGGCTAGAGGGATTCAACGAGCAGTACTTC.

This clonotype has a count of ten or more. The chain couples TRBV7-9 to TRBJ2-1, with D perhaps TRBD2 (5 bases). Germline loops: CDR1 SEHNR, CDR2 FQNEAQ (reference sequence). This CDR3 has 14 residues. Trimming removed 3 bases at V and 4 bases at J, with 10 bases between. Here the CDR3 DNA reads TGTGCCAGCAGCTTGGACTTACCGTACAATGAGCAGTTCTTC. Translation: CASSLDLPYNEQFF. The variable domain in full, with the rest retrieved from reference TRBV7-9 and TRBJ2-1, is DTGVSQNPRHKITKRGQNVTFRCDPISEHNRLYWYRQTLGQGPEFLTYFQNEAQLEKSRLLSDRFSAERPKGSFSTLEIQRTEQGDSAMYLCASSLDLPYNEQFFGPGTRLTVL.